This T cell receptor (beta chain) was captured in a study of control samples from healthy donors and cancer patients. This CDR3 is 18 amino acids long. J was trimmed by 0 bases and V by 4 bases; bases with no gene match: 9. Germline V lookup: CDR1 LGHDT, CDR2 YNNKEL (reference sequence). Clones were sequenced by immunoSEQ multiplex PCR, and TCRdb holds only the in-frame ones, with some missing. The table lists 190,000 or so clones, approximately 92% of them singletons. The sequence was obtained from a man aged 18 to 30 in good health. The specimen sequenced was blood. The chain combines TRBV3-1 (or the pseudogene TRBV3-2) with TRBJ2-7, with TRBD2 matching over 13 bases. The CDR3: CASSPRLAGGPRSYEQYF. CDR3 in DNA: TGTGCCAGCAGCCCCCGACTAGCGGGGGGACCGCGCTCCTACGAGCAGTACTTC.